This TCR beta chain is drawn from a study of OX40 agonist ivuxolimab in advanced cancers. Sequencing was performed with immunoSEQ multiplex PCR; in TCRdb, only in-frame clones are kept and a portion is missing. The sample records more than 20,000 clones, roughly 85% being singletons. V gave up 1 base and J gave up 5 bases, with 10 bases separating them. From germline, CDR1 is SGHNT and CDR2 YYREEE (reference sequence). This CDR3 region has 13 residues. The sample in question was CD4+ or CD8+ T cells sorted from blood, obtained in a trial of the OX40 agonist ivuxolimab. The gene calls are TRBV5-4 and TRBJ2-7, with a possible D match to TRBD1 (6 bases). This clonotype was obtained from an adult with an advanced solid tumor such as melanoma, head and neck, liver or kidney cancer. CDR3 amino acids: CASSLKGTNEQYF. The CDR3 nucleotides read TGTGCCAGCAGCTTGAAGGGGACAAACGAGCAGTACTTC.